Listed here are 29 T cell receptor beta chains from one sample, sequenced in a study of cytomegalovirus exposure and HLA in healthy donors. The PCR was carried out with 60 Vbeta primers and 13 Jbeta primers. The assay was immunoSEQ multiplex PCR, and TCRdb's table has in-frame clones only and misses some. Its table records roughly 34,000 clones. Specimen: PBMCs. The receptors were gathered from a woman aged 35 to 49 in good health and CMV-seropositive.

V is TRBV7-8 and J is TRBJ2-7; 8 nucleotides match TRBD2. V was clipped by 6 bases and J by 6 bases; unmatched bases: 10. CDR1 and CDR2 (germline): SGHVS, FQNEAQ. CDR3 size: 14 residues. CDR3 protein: CASSPAGEVAEQYF. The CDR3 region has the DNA TGTGCCAGCAGTCCAGCGGGAGAGGTAGCCGAGCAGTACTTC. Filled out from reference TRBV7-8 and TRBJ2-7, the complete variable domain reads GAGVSQSPRYKVAKRGQDVALRCDPISGHVSLFWYQQALGQGPEFLTYFQNEAQLDKSGLPSDRFFAERPEGSVSTLKIQRTQQEDSAVYLCASSPAGEVAEQYFGPGTRLTVT.

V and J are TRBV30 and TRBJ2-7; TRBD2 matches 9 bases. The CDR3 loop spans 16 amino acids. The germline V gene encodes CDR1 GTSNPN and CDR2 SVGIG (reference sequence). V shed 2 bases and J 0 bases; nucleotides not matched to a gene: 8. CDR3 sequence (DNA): TGTGCCTGGAGTCCACCAAGGACTAGCGCCTCCTACGAGCAGTACTTC. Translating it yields CAWSPPRTSASYEQYF. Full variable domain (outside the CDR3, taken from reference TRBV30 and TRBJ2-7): SQTIHQWPATLVQPVGSPLSLECTVEGTSNPNLYWYRQAAGRGLQLLFYSVGIGQISSEVPQNLSASRPQDRQFILSSKKLLLSDSGFYLCAWSPPRTSASYEQYFGPGTRLTVT.

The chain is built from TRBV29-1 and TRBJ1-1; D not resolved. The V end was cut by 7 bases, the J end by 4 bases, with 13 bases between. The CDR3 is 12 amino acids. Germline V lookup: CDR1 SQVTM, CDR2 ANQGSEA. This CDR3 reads CSGWEGTTEAFF. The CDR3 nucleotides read TGCAGCGGTTGGGAGGGTACCACTGAAGCTTTCTTT.

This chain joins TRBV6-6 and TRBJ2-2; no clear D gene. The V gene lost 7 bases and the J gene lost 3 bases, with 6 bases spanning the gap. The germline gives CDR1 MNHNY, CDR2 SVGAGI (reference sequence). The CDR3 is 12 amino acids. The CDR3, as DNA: TGTGCCAGCATCCCAGACACCGGGGAGCTGTTTTTT. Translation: CASIPDTGELFF.

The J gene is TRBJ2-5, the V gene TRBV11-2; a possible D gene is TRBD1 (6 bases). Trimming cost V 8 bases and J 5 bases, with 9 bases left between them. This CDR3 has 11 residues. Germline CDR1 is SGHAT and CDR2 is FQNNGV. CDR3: CASQGYETQYF. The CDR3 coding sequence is TGTGCCAGCCAGGGGTATGAGACCCAGTACTTC. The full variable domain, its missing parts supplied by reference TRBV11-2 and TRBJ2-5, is EAGVAQSPRYKIIEKRQSVAFWCNPISGHATLYWYQQILGQGPKLLIQFQNNGVVDDSQLPKDRFSAERLKGVDSTLKIQPAKLEDSAVYLCASQGYETQYFGPGTRLLVL.

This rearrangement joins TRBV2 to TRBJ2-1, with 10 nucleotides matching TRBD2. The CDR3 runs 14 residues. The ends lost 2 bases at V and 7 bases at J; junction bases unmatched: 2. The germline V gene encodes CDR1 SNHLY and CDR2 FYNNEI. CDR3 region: CASSELAGVNEQFF. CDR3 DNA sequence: TGTGCCAGCAGTGAACTAGCGGGAGTAAATGAGCAGTTCTTC.

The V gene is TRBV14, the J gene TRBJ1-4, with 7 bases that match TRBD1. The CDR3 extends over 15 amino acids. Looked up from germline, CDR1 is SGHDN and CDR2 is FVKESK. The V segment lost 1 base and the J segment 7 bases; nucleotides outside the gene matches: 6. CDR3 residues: CASSQVGGLAEKLFF. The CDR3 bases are TGTGCCAGCAGCCAAGTAGGGGGCTTGGCTGAAAAACTGTTTTTT.

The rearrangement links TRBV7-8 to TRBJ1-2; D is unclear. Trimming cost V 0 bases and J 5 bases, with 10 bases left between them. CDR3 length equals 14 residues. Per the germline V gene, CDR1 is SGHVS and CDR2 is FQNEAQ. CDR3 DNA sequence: TGTGCCAGCAGCTTAGCGGGCAGACCGTATGGCTACACCTTC. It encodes CASSLAGRPYGYTF.

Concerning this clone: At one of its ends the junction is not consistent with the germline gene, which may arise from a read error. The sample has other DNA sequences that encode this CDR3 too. The CDR3 nucleotides are TGTGCAAGCAGGCGTATCGTCGCTTTCTTT. Its translation: CASRRIVAFF. V usage is TRBV28 and J usage is TRBJ1-1; D not certain. The CDR3 consists of 10 residues. CDR1 and CDR2 (germline): MDHEN, SYDVKM.

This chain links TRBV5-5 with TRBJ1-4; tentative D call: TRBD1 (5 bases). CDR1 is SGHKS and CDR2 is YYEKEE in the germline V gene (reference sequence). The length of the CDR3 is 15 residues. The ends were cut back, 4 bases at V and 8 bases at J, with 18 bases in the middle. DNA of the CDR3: TGTGCCAGCAGCCCTCGTGGGGGGGTAGAAGAAAAACTGTTTTTT. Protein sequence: CASSPRGGVEEKLFF.

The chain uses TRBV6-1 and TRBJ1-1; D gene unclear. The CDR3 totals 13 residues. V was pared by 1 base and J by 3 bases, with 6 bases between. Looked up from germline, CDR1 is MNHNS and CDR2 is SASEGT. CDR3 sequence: CASSEEEYTEAFF. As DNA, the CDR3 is TGTGCCAGCAGTGAAGAGGAGTACACTGAAGCTTTCTTT.

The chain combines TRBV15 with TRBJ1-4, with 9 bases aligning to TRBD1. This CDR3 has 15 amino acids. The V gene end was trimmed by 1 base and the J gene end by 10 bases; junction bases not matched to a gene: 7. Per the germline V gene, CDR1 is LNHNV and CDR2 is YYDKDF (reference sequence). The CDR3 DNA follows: TGTGCCACCAGCAGAGTTTTGGACAGGGGCGGAAAACTGTTTTTT. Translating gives CATSRVLDRGGKLFF.

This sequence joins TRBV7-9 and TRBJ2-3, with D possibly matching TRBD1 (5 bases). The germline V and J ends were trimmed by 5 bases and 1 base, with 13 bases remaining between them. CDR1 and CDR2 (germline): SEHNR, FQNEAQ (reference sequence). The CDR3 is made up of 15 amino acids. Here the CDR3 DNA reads TGTGCCAGCAGCCCGGACATGGCGGGCACAGATACGCAGTATTTT. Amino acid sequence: CASSPDMAGTDTQYF. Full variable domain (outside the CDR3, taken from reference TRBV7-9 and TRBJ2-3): DTGVSQNPRHKITKRGQNVTFRCDPISEHNRLYWYRQTLGQGPEFLTYFQNEAQLEKSRLLSDRFSAERPKGSFSTLEIQRTEQGDSAMYLCASSPDMAGTDTQYFGPGTRLTVL.

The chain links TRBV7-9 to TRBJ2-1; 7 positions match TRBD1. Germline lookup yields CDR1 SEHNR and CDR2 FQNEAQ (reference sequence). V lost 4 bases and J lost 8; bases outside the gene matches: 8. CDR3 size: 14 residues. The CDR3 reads CASSSTGNLDEQFF. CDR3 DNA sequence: TGTGCCAGCAGCTCGACAGGGAACTTGGATGAGCAGTTCTTC.

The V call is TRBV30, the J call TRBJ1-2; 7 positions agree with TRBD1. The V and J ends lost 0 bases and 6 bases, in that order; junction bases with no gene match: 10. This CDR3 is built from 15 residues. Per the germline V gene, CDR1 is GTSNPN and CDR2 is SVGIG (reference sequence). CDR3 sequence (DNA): TGTGCCTGGAGTGTACGGAGACAGGGTGGGGATGGCTACACCTTC. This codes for CAWSVRRQGGDGYTF.

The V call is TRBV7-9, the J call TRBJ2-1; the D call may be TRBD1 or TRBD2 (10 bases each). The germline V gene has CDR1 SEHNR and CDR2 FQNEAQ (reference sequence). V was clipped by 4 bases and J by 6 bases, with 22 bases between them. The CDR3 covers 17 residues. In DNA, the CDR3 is TGTGCCAGCAGCTCACGACAGGGGGCTAGCGGGAGCAATGAGCAGTTCTTC. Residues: CASSSRQGASGSNEQFF. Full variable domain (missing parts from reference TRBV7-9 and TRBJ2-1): DTGVSQNPRHKITKRGQNVTFRCDPISEHNRLYWYRQTLGQGPEFLTYFQNEAQLEKSRLLSDRFSAERPKGSFSTLEIQRTEQGDSAMYLCASSSRQGASGSNEQFFGPGTRLTVL.

CDR3 amino acids: CATSTLAGEEQFF. The CDR3 DNA reads TGTGCCACCAGCACCTTAGCGGGAGAGGAGCAGTTCTTC. The rearrangement uses TRBV15 and TRBJ2-1, with 9 bases that match TRBD2. Germline assignment: CDR1 LNHNV and CDR2 YYDKDF (reference sequence). The trim removed 4 bases at V and 10 bases at J, leaving 5 bases unmatched. The CDR3 has 13 amino acids.

CDR3 in DNA: TGTGCCAGCTCACCTGGGCTCGACAGGGGGTACGAGCAGTACTTC. This encodes CASSPGLDRGYEQYF. The chain employs TRBV18 and TRBJ2-7; 9 bases align to TRBD1. The CDR3 spans 15 residues. V lost 3 bases to trimming and J lost 4 bases; unmatched junction nucleotides: 7. Germline CDR1 and CDR2: KGHSH and LQKENI. Drawing the rest from reference TRBV18 and TRBJ2-7, the complete variable domain is NAGVMQNPRHLVRRRGQEARLRCSPMKGHSHVYWYRQLPEEGLKFMVYLQKENIIDESGMPKERFSAEFPKEGPSILRIQQVVRGDSAAYFCASSPGLDRGYEQYFGPGTRLTVT.

CDR3 loop: CASSLRVLQGDSYEQYF. DNA for the CDR3: TGTGCCAGCAGTTTAAGGGTTCTACAGGGGGACTCCTACGAGCAGTACTTC. The J gene is TRBJ2-7, the V gene TRBV28; 8 positions agree with TRBD1. Germline CDR1 MDHEN, CDR2 SYDVKM. The CDR3 is made up of 17 amino acids. V gave up 2 bases and J gave up 0 bases; unmatched junction bases: 9.

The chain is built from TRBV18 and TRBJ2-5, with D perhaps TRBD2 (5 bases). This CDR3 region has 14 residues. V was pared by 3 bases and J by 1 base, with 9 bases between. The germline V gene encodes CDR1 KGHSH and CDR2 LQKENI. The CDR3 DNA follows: TGTGCCAGCTCACCTAGCCGGGGCCAAGAGACCCAGTACTTC. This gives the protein CASSPSRGQETQYF.

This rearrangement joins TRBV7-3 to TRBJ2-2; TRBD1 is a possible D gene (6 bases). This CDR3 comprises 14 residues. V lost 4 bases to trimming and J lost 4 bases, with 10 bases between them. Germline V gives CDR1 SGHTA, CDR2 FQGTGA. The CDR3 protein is CASSSSGATGELFF. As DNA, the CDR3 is TGTGCCAGCAGCTCCTCAGGGGCCACCGGGGAGCTGTTTTTT.

DNA of the CDR3: TGTGCCAGCAGCGCCGGGACTAGCGGGAGTATCGGGGAGCTGTTTTTT. Translating gives CASSAGTSGSIGELFF. V usage is TRBV9 and J usage is TRBJ2-2; the match to TRBD2 covers 14 bases. Germline assignment: CDR1 SGDLS and CDR2 YYNGEE. J gave up 7 bases and V 3 bases, and 5 bases lay outside the gene matches. This CDR3 has 16 amino acids.

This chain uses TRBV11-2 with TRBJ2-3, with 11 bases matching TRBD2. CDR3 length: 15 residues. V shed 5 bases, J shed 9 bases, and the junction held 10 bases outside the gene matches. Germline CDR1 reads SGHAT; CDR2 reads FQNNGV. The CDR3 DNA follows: TGTGCCAGCAGCAAGACGACTAGCGGGATCGGGACGCAGTATTTT. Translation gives CASSKTTSGIGTQYF.

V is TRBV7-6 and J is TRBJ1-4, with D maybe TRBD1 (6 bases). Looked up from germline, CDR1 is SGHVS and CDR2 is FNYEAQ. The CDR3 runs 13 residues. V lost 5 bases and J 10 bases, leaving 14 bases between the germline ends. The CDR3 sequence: CASSPPGTRKLFF. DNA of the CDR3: TGTGCCAGCAGCCCGCCCGGGACAAGAAAACTGTTTTTT.

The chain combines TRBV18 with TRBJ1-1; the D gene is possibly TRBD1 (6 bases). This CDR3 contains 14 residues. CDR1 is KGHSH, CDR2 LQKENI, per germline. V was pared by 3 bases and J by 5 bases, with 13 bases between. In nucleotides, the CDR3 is TGTGCCAGCTCACCTGACAGGTCGCGGACTGAAGCTTTCTTT. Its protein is CASSPDRSRTEAFF.

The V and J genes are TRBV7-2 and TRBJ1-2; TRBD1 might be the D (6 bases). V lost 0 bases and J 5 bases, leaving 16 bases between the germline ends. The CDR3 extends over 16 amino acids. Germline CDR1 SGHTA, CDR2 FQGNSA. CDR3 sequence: CASSLAPGEIRYGYTF. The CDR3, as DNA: TGTGCCAGCAGCTTAGCGCCAGGGGAAATACGATATGGCTACACCTTC.

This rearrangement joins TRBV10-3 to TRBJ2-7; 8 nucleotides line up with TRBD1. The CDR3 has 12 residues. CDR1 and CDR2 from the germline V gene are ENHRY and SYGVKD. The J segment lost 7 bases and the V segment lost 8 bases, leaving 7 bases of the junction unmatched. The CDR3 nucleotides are TGTGCCATCGGCAACAGGGGGGAAGAGCAGTACTTC. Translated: CAIGNRGEEQYF.

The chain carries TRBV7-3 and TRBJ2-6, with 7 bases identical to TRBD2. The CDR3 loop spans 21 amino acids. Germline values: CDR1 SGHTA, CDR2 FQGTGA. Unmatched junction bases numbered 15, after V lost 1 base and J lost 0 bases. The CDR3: CASSLKGSRDGRLSGANVLTF. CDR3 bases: TGTGCCAGCAGCTTAAAGGGGAGCCGGGACGGGAGGCTCTCTGGGGCCAACGTCCTGACTTTC.

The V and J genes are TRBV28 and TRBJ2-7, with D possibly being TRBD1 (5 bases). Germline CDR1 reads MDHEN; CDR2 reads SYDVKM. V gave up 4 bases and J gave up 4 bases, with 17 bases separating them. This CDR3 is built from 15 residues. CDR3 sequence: CASSYPRRQGYEQYF. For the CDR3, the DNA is TGTGCCAGCAGTTACCCCCGTAGGCAGGGTTACGAGCAGTACTTC.